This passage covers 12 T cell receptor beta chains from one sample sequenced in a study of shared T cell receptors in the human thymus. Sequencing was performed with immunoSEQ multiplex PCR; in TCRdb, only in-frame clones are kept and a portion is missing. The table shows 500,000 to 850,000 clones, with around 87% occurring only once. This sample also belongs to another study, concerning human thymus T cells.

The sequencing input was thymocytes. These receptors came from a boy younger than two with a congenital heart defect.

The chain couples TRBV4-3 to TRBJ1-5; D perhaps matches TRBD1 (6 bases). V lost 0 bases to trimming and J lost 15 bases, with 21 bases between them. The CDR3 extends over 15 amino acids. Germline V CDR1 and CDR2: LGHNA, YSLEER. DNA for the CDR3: TGCGCCAGCAGCCAAGATCTTCGACAGGCAGGGTTCGTGCATTTT. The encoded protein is CASSQDLRQAGFVHF.

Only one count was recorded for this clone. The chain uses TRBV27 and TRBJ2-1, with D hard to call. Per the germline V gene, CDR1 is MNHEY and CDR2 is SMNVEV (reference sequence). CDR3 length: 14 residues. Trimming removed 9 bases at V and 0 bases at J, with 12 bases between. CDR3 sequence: CASALLSSYNEQFF. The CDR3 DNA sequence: TGTGCCAGTGCCTTACTTAGCTCCTACAATGAGCAGTTCTTC.

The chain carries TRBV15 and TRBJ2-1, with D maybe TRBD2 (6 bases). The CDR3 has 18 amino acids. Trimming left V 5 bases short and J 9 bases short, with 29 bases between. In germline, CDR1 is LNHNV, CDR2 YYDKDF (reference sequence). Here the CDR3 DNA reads TGTGCCACCAGCGAGATACAATGGGGGGACCCTGGTCTGGGTGAGCAGTTCTTC. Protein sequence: CATSEIQWGDPGLGEQFF. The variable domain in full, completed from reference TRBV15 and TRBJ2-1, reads DAMVIQNPRYQVTQFGKPVTLSCSQTLNHNVMYWYQQKSSQAPKLLFHYYDKDFNNEADTPDNFQSRRPNTSFCFLDIRSPGLGDTAMYLCATSEIQWGDPGLGEQFFGPGTRLTVL.

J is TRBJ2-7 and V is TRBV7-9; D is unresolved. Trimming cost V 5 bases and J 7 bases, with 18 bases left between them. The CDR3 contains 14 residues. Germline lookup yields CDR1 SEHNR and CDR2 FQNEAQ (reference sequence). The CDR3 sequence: CASSVAGILWEQYF. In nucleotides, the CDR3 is TGTGCCAGCAGCGTCGCAGGCATACTCTGGGAGCAGTACTTC.

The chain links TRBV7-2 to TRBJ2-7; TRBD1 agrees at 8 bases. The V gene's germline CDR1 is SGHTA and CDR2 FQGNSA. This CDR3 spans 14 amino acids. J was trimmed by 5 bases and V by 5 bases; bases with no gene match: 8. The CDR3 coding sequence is TGTGCCAGCAGCAAGGGGCAGGGGGCAGACGAGCAGTACTTC. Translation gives CASSKGQGADEQYF.

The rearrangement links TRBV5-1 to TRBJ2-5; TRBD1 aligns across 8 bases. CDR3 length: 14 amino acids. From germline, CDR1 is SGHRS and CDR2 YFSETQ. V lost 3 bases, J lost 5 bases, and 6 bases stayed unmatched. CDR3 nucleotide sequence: TGCGCCAGCAGCTCCCTGGACAGGGTTGAGACCCAGTACTTC. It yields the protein CASSSLDRVETQYF.

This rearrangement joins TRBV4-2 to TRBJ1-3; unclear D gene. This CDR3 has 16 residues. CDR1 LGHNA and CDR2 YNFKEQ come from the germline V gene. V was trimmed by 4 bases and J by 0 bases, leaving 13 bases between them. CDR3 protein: CASSPLQSSSGNTIYF. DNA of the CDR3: TGTGCCAGCAGCCCTCTACAGAGCAGCTCTGGAAACACCATATATTTT.

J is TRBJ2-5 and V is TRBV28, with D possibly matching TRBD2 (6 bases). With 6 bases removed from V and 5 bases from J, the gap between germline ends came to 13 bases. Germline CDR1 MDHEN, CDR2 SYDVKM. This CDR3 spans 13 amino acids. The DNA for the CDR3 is TGTGCCAGCAGCCTGACTAGGAGGGAGACCCAGTACTTC. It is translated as CASSLTRRETQYF.

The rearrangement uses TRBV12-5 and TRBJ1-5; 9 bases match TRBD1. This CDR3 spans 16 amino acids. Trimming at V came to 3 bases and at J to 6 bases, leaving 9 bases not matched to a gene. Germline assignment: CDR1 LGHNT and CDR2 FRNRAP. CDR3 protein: CASGLYRDREVQPQHF. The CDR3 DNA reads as TGTGCTAGTGGTTTATACCGGGACAGGGAGGTTCAGCCCCAGCATTTT.

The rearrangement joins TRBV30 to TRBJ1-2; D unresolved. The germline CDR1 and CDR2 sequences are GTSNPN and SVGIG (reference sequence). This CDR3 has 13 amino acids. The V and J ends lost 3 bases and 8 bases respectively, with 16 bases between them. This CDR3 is CAWRTRVSCGYTF. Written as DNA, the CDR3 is TGTGCCTGGAGGACGCGGGTAAGCTGCGGCTACACCTTC. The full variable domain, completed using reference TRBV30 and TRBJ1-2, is SQTIHQWPATLVQPVGSPLSLECTVEGTSNPNLYWYRQAAGRGLQLLFYSVGIGQISSEVPQNLSASRPQDRQFILSSKKLLLSDSGFYLCAWRTRVSCGYTFGSGTRLTVV.

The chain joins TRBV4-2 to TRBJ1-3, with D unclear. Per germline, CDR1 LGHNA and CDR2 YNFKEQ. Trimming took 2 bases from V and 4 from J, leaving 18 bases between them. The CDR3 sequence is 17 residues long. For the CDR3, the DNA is TGTGCCAGCAGCCAACTCCTACTCGGGGTATTCGGAAACACCATATATTTT. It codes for CASSQLLLGVFGNTIYF.

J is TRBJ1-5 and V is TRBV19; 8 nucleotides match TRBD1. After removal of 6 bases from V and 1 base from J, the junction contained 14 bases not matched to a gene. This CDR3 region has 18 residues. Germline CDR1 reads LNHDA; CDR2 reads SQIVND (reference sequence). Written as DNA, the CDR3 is TGTGCCAGTAGAGAAGGGCAGGGGGCGGGTGGGAGCAATCAGCCCCAGCATTTT. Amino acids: CASREGQGAGGSNQPQHF.